A single sample is the source of the 21 T cell receptor beta chains below, sequenced in a study of cytomegalovirus exposure and HLA in healthy donors. TCRdb's table, derived via immunoSEQ multiplex PCR, lists solely in-frame clones and lacks some. Altogether some 120,000 clones are present, around 90% being singletons, with the ten largest covering 1.5% to 2%. Specimen: PBMCs. The source is a woman aged 18-29 years in good health and CMV-seronegative.

This chain joins TRBV6-5 and TRBJ2-1, with 8 nucleotides matching TRBD2. Germline CDR1 reads MNHEY; CDR2 reads SVGAGI. V lost 5 bases and J lost 2; bases outside the gene matches: 5. This CDR3 is built from 15 residues. CDR3 bases: TGTGCCAGCAGTGGACCGGGAGGGCCCTACAATGAGCAGTTCTTC. Its translation: CASSGPGGPYNEQFF.

The chain has TRBV4-1 and TRBJ1-2, with a possible D match to TRBD1 (6 bases). The CDR3 spans 17 residues. Germline V gene lookup returns CDR1 MGHRA and CDR2 YSYEKL. V was pared by 0 bases and J by 5 bases, with 19 bases between. CDR3 amino acids: CASSQDSYAGRGYGYTF. CDR3 nucleotide sequence: TGCGCCAGCAGCCAAGACTCGTATGCGGGGAGGGGGTATGGCTACACCTTC.

The J gene is TRBJ1-1, the V gene TRBV18; 8 positions agree with TRBD1. J lost 7 bases, V lost 3 bases, and 7 bases had no gene match. The germline gives CDR1 KGHSH, CDR2 LQKENI. The length of the CDR3 is 14 residues. DNA of the CDR3: TGTGCCAGCTCACCCCCTACAGGGGGTTATGAAGCTTTCTTT. Residues: CASSPPTGGYEAFF.

The chain links TRBV21-1 to TRBJ2-7; the listed D gene, TRBD1, was not tested against the DNA. TRBV21-1 is marked as a pseudogene. This CDR3 has 15 amino acids. The CDR3 here is CASSCDRGRRYEQYF. Here the CDR3 DNA reads TGTGCCAGCAGCTGCGACAGGGGGCGCAGGTACGAGCAGTACTTC.

This chain joins TRBV19 and TRBJ1-2; the D gene is possibly TRBD1 (5 bases). Germline V gene sequence: CDR1 LNHDA, CDR2 SQIVND (reference sequence). Trimming stripped 1 base from V and 2 bases from J, with 11 bases between. The CDR3 length is 15 residues. This CDR3 is CASSIAGGANYGYTF. CDR3 nucleotides: TGTGCCAGTAGTATAGCCGGCGGGGCCAACTATGGCTACACCTTC.

The chain uses TRBV11-1 and TRBJ1-5; D unclear. The CDR3 runs 15 residues. Deletions cut 2 bases from V and 1 base from J, with 9 bases between. Germline CDR1 SGHAT, CDR2 FQDESV (reference sequence). CDR3 sequence: CASSLNGVSNQPQHF. Here the CDR3 DNA reads TGTGCCAGCAGCTTAAATGGAGTAAGCAATCAGCCCCAGCATTTT.

This clone has a handful of counts. V gene TRBV28 combines with J gene TRBJ1-2; no firm D call. The CDR3 loop spans 13 amino acids. The germline V gene has CDR1 MDHEN and CDR2 SYDVKM. V shed 5 bases and J shed 1 base, with 8 bases lying between them. The CDR3 loop is CASSADINYGYTF. DNA for the CDR3: TGTGCCAGCAGTGCAGACATTAACTATGGCTACACCTTC.

The chain uses TRBV12-5 and TRBJ2-3; no clear D gene. The CDR3 covers 13 residues. Trimming took 5 bases from V and 2 from J, leaving 8 bases between them. CDR1 is LGHNT and CDR2 is FRNRAP in the germline V gene. The CDR3 loop is CASGTRHTDTQYF. The DNA for the CDR3 is TGTGCTAGTGGTACCCGACACACAGATACGCAGTATTTT.

V usage is TRBV10-3 and J usage is TRBJ2-7, with 10 bases matching TRBD1. The CDR3 runs 17 residues. Germline CDR1 ENHRY, CDR2 SYGVKD. Germline trimming cut 6 bases from V and 3 bases from J; bases unmatched to any gene: 14. This CDR3 reads CAIRKNLLGTGDYEQYF. CDR3 bases: TGTGCCATCAGAAAGAATTTACTCGGGACAGGGGACTACGAGCAGTACTTC.

This clone has more than one count but fewer than ten. The chain employs TRBV2 and TRBJ2-3; TRBD1 matches at 10 bases. CDR1 is SNHLY and CDR2 is FYNNEI in the germline V gene. J was trimmed by 1 base and V by 3 bases; bases with no gene match: 7. The CDR3 length is 17 residues. For the CDR3, the DNA is TGTGCCAGCAGTGACGGTTTTGGACAGGGGGGCACAGATACGCAGTATTTT. Amino acid sequence: CASSDGFGQGGTDTQYF.

CDR3 sequence reads: CASSLARGWSGELFF. CDR3 coding DNA: TGTGCCAGCAGCTTGGCAAGGGGATGGTCCGGGGAGCTGTTTTTT. V and J are TRBV5-6 and TRBJ2-2, with D possibly matching TRBD1 (5 bases). The CDR3 is 15 amino acids. V dropped 0 bases and J dropped 6 bases, with 12 bases sitting between them. Germline V CDR1 and CDR2: SGHDT, YYEEEE. The full variable domain, completed using reference TRBV5-6 and TRBJ2-2, is DAGVTQSPTHLIKTRGQQVTLRCSPKSGHDTVSWYQQALGQGPQFIFQYYEEEERQRGNFPDRFSGHQFPNYSSELNVNALLLGDSALYLCASSLARGWSGELFFGEGSRLTVL.

The CDR3 here is CASGLDVLAGGFPDTQYF. CDR3 DNA sequence: TGTGCTAGTGGTTTGGATGTTCTAGCGGGAGGGTTTCCAGATACGCAGTATTTT. The V gene is TRBV12-5, the J gene TRBJ2-3; 12 bases are shared with TRBD2. The CDR3 covers 18 residues. The ends lost 1 base at V and 4 bases at J; junction bases unmatched: 9. Per germline, CDR1 LGHNT and CDR2 FRNRAP. The whole variable domain, remainder taken from reference TRBV12-5 and TRBJ2-3, is DARVTQTPRHKVTEMGQEVTMRCQPILGHNTVFWYRQTMMQGLELLAYFRNRAPLDDSGMPKDRFSAEMPDATLATLKIQPSEPRDSAVYFCASGLDVLAGGFPDTQYFGPGTRLTVL.

The chain uses TRBV13 and TRBJ2-7; TRBD2 might be the D (6 bases). V lost 2 bases, J lost 3 bases, and 8 bases lay in between. The CDR3 sequence is 13 residues long. Germline CDR1 PRHDT, CDR2 FYEKMQ (reference sequence). The DNA for the CDR3 is TGTGCCAGCAGCTTACAGGGAGGCTACGAGCAGTACTTC. Protein: CASSLQGGYEQYF.

The J gene is TRBJ2-3, the V gene TRBV19; the match to TRBD2 covers 8 bases. Germline trimming cut 6 bases from V and 0 bases from J; bases unmatched to any gene: 5. The germline gives CDR1 LNHDA, CDR2 SQIVND (reference sequence). This CDR3 comprises 15 residues. CDR3 in DNA: TGTGCCAGTAGCCAACTAGCGGTGAGCACAGATACGCAGTATTTT. This encodes CASSQLAVSTDTQYF.

For the CDR3, the DNA is TGTGCCAGCAGCAAATACAGGGGCAACGACTATGGCTACACCTTC. Protein sequence: CASSKYRGNDYGYTF. The rearrangement links TRBV9 to TRBJ1-2; 7 bases are a match to TRBD1. Trimming removed 4 bases from V and 3 bases from J; junction bases left unmatched: 9. From germline, CDR1 is SGDLS and CDR2 YYNGEE. The CDR3 runs to 15 residues.

V is TRBV2 and J is TRBJ1-1, with D hard to call. This CDR3 has 14 residues. CDR1 and CDR2 (germline): SNHLY, FYNNEI. V dropped 8 bases and J dropped 0 bases, with 13 bases sitting between them. As DNA, the CDR3 is TGTGCCAGCGAGGAGGGTTCAATGAACACTGAAGCTTTCTTT. Translating gives CASEEGSMNTEAFF. Variable domain in full (rest from reference TRBV2 and TRBJ1-1): EPEVTQTPSHQVTQMGQEVILRCVPISNHLYFYWYRQILGQKVEFLVSFYNNEISEKSEIFDDQFSVERPDGSNFTLKIRSTKLEDSAMYFCASEEGSMNTEAFFGQGTRLTVV.

This chain links TRBV28 with TRBJ1-4; D is unresolved. Trimming cost V 2 bases and J 8 bases, with 9 bases left between them. Germline CDR1 and CDR2: MDHEN and SYDVKM. This CDR3 is 13 amino acids long. Here the CDR3 DNA reads TGTGCCAGCAGTTTAGGGTTGGGCGAAAAACTGTTTTTT. Translated, it gives CASSLGLGEKLFF.

The genes are TRBV7-2 and TRBJ2-2; possible D gene TRBD2, 5 bases. CDR1 is SGHTA, CDR2 FQGNSA, per germline. The CDR3 spans 14 residues. Trimming shortened V by 2 bases and J by 5 bases, and 9 bases separated the two germline ends. CDR3 protein: CASSLYRETGELFF. For the CDR3, the DNA is TGTGCCAGCAGCTTATATCGGGAAACCGGGGAGCTGTTTTTT.

CDR3 bases: TGTGCCAGCCGAGACAGGTCGGATGAGGAGACCCAGTACTTC. Its translation is CASRDRSDEETQYF. This sequence joins TRBV19 and TRBJ2-5; the D gene is possibly TRBD1 (6 bases). Germline CDR1 is LNHDA and CDR2 is SQIVND (reference sequence). V shed 9 bases and J shed 5 bases, with 19 bases lying between them. This CDR3 contains 14 residues.

V and J are TRBV4-1 and TRBJ1-3; D is possibly TRBD1 (5 bases). Germline assignment: CDR1 MGHRA and CDR2 YSYEKL. V gave up 4 bases and J gave up 0 bases, with 10 bases separating them. The CDR3 runs to 15 residues. The CDR3 reads CASSRGTVSGNTIYF. The CDR3 bases are TGCGCCAGCAGCCGCGGGACCGTCTCTGGAAACACCATATATTTT.

The rearrangement uses TRBV27 and TRBJ2-1; TRBD1 might be the D (6 bases). The CDR3 runs 13 residues. Germline CDR1 reads MNHEY; CDR2 reads SMNVEV (reference sequence). Trimming took off 5 bases at V and 6 bases at J, with 11 bases between the two ends. The CDR3 is CASSQGQPNEQFF. The CDR3, as DNA: TGTGCCAGCAGTCAAGGACAGCCCAATGAGCAGTTCTTC.